Included here is one T cell receptor beta chain sequence, with context. The germline gives CDR1 SGHVS, CDR2 FQNEAQ. CDR3 length equals 17 residues. The J segment lost 2 bases and the V segment lost 1 base, leaving 7 bases of the junction unmatched. This sample was taken from a study of blood T cell repertoires in COVID-19. Study background: From the United States, Italy and Spain came samples of acute and convalescent COVID-19. Sources were T cells, B-cell-depleted T cells, or PBMCs; the material itself was cDNA or gDNA.

Per the authors' pipeline: Cell counts per sample came from amplifying reference gene primers. Using immunoSEQ multiplex PCR, the repertoire was profiled, and TCRdb retains in-frame clones only, with some absent. V and J calls and clone size are those listed in that table; D and trimming were worked out from the DNA. Found here are around 98,000 clones, around 90% of them singletons; the top ten hold 4% to 5.5%. The rearrangement uses TRBV7-8 and TRBJ1-5; TRBD1 matches 8 bases. This receptor was taken from a man between 65 and 80 years old with acute or convalescent COVID-19. Source material: peripheral blood. Here the CDR3 reads CASSLGPGRGRNQPQHF. CDR3 DNA: TGTGCCAGCAGCTTAGGGCCCGGCAGGGGGCGCAATCAGCCCCAGCATTTT.